This TCR beta chain is from a study of naive and memory T cell subsets. Two oligonucleotides, mixed equimolar, formed the beta constant-region primer covering TRBC1 and TRBC2. Four rounds of PCR amplified the ligated cDNA using nested alpha and beta constant-region primers plus SP2. Ligation attached a single-stranded oligonucleotide with a 12-nucleotide UMI and the SP2 primer to the cDNA 3' end. TCRdb re-called the UMI-ligation and nested PCR reads with MiXCR, one entry per CDR3 protein. Of approximately 100,000 distinct CDR3 sequences detected, around 15% appear once; the ten largest clones hold around 2.7%. Of note for this clonotype: Antigen: not known.

Study-level findings and limits: Naive repertoires, especially CD8, held a few larger clonotypes, possibly memory cells re-expressing CD45RA. Each distinct alpha or beta sequence counts as one clonotype.

The J segment lost 2 bases and the V segment lost 7 bases, leaving 5 bases of the junction unmatched. Germline V CDR1 and CDR2: SGHTA, FQGTGA. CDR3 length: 15 residues. This receptor was identified in a human donor in good health. Sequencing was carried out using naive CD8+ T cells from blood. V is TRBV7-3 and J is TRBJ2-2; 9 bases agree with TRBD1. The CDR3 coding sequence is TGTGCCAGCACCCTGGGACAGGGCAACACCGGGGAGCTGTTTTTT. Translating gives CASTLGQGNTGELFF.